The present entry profiles one T cell receptor beta chain with its context. This entry belongs to a study of blood T cell repertoires in COVID-19. Profiled with immunoSEQ multiplex PCR; TCRdb holds only in-frame clones, not every one. The data hold about 130,000 clones, with 85% observed a single time. Trimming pared 5 bases from V and 0 bases from J, leaving 11 bases between. This CDR3 has 14 amino acids. The V gene's germline CDR1 is SGHTA and CDR2 FQGNSA. The receptor comes from a man older than 75 with active or convalescent COVID-19. The chain links TRBV7-2 to TRBJ2-7; possibly TRBD2 for D (6 bases). The specimen was peripheral blood. The CDR3 DNA follows: TGTGCCAGCAGCACGAAGACTAGCTCCTACGAGCAGTACTTC. Residues: CASSTKTSSYEQYF.